The TCR beta chain under discussion was sequenced for a study of shared clonotypes between healthy human individuals. Trimming cost V 8 bases and J 11 bases, with 15 bases left between them. This CDR3 is built from 11 residues. Per the germline V gene, CDR1 is MDHEN and CDR2 is SYDVKM. Participating donors were healthy, HIV-negative adults free of recent acute infections or vaccinations. With unsorted samples, genomic DNA was obtained from around 98 million PBMCs. Every immunoSEQ plate was one replicate of a subset's evenly spread DNA. Data came from immunoSEQ multiplex PCR; TCRdb stores just in-frame clones and leaves some out. The sample has about 480,000 clones, about four fifths seen once; the top ten hold over 10%.

This receptor was obtained from a woman in her forties in good health. Some clones in this sample may be carry-over from other donors' samples. Sequenced sample: PBMCs. The rearrangement joins TRBV28 to TRBJ1-1; D not resolved. In DNA form, the CDR3 reads TGTGCCAGCTTCAACGAACATGGCGCTTTCTTT. Amino acid sequence: CASFNEHGAFF.